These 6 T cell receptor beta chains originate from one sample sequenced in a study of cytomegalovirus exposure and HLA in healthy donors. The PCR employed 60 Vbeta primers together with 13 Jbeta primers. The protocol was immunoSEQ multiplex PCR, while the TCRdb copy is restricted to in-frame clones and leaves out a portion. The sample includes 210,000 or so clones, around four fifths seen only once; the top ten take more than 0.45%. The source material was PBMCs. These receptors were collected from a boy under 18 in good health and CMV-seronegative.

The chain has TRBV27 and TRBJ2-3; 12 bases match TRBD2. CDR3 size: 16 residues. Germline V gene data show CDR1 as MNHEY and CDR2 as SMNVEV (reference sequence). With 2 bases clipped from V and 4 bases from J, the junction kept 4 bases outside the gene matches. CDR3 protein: CASSLGGLAGPDTQYF. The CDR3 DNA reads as TGTGCCAGCAGTTTAGGGGGACTAGCGGGTCCAGATACGCAGTATTTT.

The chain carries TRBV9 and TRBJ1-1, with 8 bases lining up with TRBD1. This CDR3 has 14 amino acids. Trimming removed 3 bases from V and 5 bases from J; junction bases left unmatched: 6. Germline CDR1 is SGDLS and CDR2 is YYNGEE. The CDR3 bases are TGTGCCAGCAGCGCCGGACAGGGAGAGACTGAAGCTTTCTTT. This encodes CASSAGQGETEAFF.

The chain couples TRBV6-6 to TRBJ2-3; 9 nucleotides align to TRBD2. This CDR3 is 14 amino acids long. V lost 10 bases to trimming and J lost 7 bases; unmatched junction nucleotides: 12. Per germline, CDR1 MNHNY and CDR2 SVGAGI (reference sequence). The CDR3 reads CATKSGTSLHTQYF. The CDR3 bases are TGTGCCACCAAATCCGGGACTAGCCTACATACGCAGTATTTT.

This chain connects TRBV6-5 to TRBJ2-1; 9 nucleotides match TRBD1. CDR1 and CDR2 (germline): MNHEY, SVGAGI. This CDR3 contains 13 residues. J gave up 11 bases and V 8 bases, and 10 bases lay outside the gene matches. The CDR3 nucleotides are TGTGCCAGCCGGGACAGGGCCCGTAATCAGCAGTTCTTC. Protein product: CASRDRARNQQFF.

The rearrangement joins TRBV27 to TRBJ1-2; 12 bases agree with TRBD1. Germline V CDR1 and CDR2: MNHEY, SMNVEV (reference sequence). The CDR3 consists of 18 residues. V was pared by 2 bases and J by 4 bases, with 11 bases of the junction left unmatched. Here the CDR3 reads CASSLLLGQGAGLYGYTF. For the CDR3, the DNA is TGTGCCAGCAGTTTACTTCTGGGACAGGGGGCAGGCCTCTATGGCTACACCTTC.

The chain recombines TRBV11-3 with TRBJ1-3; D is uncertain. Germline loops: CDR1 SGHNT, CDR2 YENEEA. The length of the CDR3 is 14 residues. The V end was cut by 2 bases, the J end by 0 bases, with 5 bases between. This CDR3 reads CASSLLDSGNTIYF. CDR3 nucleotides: TGTGCCAGCAGCTTACTAGACTCTGGAAACACCATATATTTT.